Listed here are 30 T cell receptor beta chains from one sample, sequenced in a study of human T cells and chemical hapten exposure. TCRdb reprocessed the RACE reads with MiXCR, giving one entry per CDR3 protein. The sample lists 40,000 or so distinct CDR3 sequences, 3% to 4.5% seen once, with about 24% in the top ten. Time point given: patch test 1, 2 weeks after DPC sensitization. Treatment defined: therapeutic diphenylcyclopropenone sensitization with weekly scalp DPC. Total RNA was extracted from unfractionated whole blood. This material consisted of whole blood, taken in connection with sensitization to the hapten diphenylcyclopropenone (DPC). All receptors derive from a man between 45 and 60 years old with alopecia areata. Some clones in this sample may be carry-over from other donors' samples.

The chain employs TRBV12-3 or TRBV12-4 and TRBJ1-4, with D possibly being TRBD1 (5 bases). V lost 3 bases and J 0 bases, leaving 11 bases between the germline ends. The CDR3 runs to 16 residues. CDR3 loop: CASSFQAGTTNEKLFF. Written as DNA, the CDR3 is TGTGCCAGCAGTTTTCAGGCAGGGACAACTAATGAAAAACTGTTTTTT.

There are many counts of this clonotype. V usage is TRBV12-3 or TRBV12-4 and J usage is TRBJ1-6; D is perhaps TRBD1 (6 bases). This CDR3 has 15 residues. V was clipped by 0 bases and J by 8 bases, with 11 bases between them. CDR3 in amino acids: CASSLAAGAYSPLHF. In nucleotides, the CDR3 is TGTGCCAGCAGTTTAGCGGCAGGGGCATATTCACCCCTCCACTTT.

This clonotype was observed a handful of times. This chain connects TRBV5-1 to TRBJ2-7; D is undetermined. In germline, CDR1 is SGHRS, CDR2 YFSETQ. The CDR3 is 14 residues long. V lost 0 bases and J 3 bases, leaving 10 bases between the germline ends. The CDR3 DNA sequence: TGCGCCAGCAGCTTGGCACTGGATGTCTACGAGCAGTACTTC. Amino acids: CASSLALDVYEQYF.

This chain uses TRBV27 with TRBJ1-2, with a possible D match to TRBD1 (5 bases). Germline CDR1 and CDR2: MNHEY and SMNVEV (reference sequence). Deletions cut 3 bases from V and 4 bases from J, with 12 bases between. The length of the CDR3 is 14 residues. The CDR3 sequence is CASSFANGAYGYTF. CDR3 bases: TGTGCCAGCAGTTTTGCCAACGGGGCCTATGGCTACACCTTC.

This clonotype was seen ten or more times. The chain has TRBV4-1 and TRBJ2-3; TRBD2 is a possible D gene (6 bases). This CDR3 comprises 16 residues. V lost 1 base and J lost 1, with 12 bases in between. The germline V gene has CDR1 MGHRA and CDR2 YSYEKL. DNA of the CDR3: TGCGCCAGCAGCCAAGTGCTGGCTAGCGGCACAGATACGCAGTATTTT. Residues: CASSQVLASGTDTQYF.

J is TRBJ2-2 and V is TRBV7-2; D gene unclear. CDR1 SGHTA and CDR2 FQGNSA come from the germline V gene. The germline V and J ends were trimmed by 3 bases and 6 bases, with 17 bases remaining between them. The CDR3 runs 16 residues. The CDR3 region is CASSLVYNSWAGELFF. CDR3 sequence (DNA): TGTGCCAGCAGCTTGGTTTATAATAGCTGGGCCGGGGAGCTGTTTTTT.

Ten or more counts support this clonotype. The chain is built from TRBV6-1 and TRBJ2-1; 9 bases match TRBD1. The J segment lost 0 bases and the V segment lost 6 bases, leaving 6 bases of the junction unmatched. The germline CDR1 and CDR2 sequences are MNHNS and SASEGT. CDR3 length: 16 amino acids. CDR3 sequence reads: CASRTGGSSSYNEQFF. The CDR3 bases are TGTGCCAGCAGGACAGGGGGTTCTAGCTCCTACAATGAGCAGTTCTTC.

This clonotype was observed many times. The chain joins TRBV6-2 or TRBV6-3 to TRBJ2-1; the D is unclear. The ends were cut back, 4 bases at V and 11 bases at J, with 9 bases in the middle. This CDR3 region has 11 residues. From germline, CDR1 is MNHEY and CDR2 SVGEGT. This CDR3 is CASSSLYQQFF. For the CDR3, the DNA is TGTGCCAGCAGTTCTCTTTACCAGCAGTTCTTC.

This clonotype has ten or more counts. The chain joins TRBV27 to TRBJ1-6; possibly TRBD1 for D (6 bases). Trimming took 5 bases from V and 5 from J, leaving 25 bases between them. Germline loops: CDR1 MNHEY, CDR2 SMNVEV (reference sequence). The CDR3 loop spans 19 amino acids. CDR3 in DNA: TGTGCCAGCAGTATACAGACAGATTGGGGGCTCCCAAATAATTCACCCCTCCACTTT. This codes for CASSIQTDWGLPNNSPLHF.

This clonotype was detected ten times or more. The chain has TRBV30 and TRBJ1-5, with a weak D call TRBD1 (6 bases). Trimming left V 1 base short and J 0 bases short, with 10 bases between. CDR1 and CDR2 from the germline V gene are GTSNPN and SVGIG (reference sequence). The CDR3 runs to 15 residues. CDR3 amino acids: CAWSGQGYSNQPQHF. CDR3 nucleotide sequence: TGTGCCTGGAGTGGGCAGGGGTATAGCAATCAGCCCCAGCATTTT.

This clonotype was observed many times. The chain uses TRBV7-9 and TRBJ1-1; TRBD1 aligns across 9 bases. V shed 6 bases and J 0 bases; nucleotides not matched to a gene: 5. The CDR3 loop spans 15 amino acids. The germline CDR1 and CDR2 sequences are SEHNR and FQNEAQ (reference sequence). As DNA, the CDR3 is TGTGCCAGCAGAAAGGGACAGGGAATGAACACTGAAGCTTTCTTT. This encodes CASRKGQGMNTEAFF.

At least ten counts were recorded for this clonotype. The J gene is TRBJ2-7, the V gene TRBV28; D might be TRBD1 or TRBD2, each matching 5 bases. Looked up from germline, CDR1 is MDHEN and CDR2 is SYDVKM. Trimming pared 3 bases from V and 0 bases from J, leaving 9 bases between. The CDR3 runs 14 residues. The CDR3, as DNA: TGTGCCAGCAGTTTTGGGGGTAGCTCCTACGAGCAGTACTTC. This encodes CASSFGGSSYEQYF.

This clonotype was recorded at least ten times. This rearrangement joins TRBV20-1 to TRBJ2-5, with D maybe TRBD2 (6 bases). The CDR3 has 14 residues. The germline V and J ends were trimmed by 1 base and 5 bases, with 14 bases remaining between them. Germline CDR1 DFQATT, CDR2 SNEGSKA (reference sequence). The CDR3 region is CSARAGTPGETQYF. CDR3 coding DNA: TGCAGTGCTAGAGCCGGGACTCCGGGGGAGACCCAGTACTTC.

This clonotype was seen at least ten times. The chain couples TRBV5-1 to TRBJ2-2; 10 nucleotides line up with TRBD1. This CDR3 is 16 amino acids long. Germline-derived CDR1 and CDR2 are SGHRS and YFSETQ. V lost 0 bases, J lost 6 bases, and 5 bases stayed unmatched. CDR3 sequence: CASSLDGTGVAGELFF. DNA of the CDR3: TGCGCCAGCAGCTTGGATGGGACAGGGGTCGCCGGGGAGCTGTTTTTT.

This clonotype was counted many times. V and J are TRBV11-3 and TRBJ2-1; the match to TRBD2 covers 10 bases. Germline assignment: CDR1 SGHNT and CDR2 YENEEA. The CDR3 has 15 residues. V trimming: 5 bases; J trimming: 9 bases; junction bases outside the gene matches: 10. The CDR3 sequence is CASSRPLAGVPEQFF. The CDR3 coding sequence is TGTGCCAGCAGCCGCCCGCTAGCGGGAGTCCCTGAGCAGTTCTTC.

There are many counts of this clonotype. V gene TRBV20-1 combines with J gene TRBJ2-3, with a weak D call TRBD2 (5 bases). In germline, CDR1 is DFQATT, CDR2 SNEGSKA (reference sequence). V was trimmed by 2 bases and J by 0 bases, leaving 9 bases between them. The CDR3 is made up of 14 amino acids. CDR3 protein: CSARRRGSTDTQYF. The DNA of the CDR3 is TGCAGTGCTAGACGGCGCGGGAGCACAGATACGCAGTATTTT.

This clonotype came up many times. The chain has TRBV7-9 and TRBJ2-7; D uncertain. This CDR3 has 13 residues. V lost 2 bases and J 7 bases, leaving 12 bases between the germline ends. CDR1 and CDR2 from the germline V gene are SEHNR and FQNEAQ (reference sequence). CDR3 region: CASSLSPLGEQYF. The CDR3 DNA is TGTGCCAGCAGCTTAAGCCCCCTTGGGGAGCAGTACTTC.

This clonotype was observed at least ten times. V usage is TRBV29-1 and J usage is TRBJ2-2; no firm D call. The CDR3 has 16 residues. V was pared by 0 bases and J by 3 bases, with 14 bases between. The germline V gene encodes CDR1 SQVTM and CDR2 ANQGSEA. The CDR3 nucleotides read TGCAGCGTTGAAGATCAGGCGACGATGGACACCGGGGAGCTGTTTTTT. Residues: CSVEDQATMDTGELFF.

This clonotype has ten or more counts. The DNA for the CDR3 is TGTGCCAGCAGCCAAAGCAGGTACAATGAGCAGTTCTTC. As protein: CASSQSRYNEQFF. The rearrangement uses TRBV14 and TRBJ2-1; no definite D call. Germline V gene data show CDR1 as SGHDN and CDR2 as FVKESK. This CDR3 is built from 13 residues. V lost 2 bases and J 4 bases, leaving 6 bases between the germline ends. Using reference TRBV14 and TRBJ2-1 for the parts outside the CDR3, the full variable domain is EAGVTQFPSHSVIEKGQTVTLRCDPISGHDNLYWYRRVMGKEIKFLLHFVKESKQDESGMPNNRFLAERTGGTYSTLKVQPAELEDSGVYFCASSQSRYNEQFFGPGTRLTVL.

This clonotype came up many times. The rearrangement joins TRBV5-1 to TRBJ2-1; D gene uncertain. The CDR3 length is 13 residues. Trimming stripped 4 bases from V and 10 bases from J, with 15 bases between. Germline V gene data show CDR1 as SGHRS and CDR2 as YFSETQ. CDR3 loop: CASSPLRLGEQFF. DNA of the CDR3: TGCGCCAGCAGCCCTCTAAGGCTTGGGGAGCAGTTCTTC.

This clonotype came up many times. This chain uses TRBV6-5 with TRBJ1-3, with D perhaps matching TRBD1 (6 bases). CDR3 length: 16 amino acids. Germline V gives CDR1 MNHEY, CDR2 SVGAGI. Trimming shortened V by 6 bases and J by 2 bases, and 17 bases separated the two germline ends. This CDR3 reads CASSRGARGTGNTIYF. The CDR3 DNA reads TGTGCCAGCAGCCGAGGAGCCAGGGGTACTGGAAACACCATATATTTT.

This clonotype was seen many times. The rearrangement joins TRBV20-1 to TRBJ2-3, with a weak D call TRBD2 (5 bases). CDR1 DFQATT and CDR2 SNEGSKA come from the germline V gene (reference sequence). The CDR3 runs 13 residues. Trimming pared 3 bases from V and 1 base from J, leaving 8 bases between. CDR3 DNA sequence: TGCAGTGCTAGGTTCGGGGGCACAGATACGCAGTATTTT. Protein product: CSARFGGTDTQYF.

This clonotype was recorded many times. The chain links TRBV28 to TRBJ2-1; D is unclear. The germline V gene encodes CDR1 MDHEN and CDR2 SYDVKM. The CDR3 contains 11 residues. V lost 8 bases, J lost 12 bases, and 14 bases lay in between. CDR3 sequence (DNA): TGTGCCAGCCGCGCTGGCTTTCGGCAGTTCTTC. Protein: CASRAGFRQFF.

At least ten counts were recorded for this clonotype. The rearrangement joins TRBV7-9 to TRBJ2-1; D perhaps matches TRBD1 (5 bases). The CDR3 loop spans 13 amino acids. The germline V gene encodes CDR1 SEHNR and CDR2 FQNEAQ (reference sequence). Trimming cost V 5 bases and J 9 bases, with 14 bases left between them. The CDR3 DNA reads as TGTGCCAGCAGCGAAGAAACAGGTACTGAGCAGTTCTTC. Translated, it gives CASSEETGTEQFF.

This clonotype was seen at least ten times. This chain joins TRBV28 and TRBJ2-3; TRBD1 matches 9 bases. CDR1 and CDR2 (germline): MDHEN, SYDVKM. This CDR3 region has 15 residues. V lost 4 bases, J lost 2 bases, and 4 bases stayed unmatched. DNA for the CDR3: TGTGCCAGCAGTTCGGACAGGGGATACACAGATACGCAGTATTTT. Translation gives CASSSDRGYTDTQYF.

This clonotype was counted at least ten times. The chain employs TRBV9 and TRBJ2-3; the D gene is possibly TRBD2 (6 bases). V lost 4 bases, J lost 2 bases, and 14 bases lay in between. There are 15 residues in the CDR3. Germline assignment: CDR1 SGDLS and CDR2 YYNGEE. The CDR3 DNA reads TGTGCCAGCAGCTCCGAGGGACTGAACACAGATACGCAGTATTTT. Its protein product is CASSSEGLNTDTQYF.

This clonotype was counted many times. In DNA, the CDR3 is TGTGCCAGCAGCCATTCTGGGGACCAAGAGACCCAGTACTTC. Translated, it gives CASSHSGDQETQYF. The chain has TRBV27 and TRBJ2-5; D ambiguous. This CDR3 has 14 residues. In germline, CDR1 is MNHEY, CDR2 SMNVEV (reference sequence). Deletions cut 6 bases from V and 0 bases from J, with 11 bases between.

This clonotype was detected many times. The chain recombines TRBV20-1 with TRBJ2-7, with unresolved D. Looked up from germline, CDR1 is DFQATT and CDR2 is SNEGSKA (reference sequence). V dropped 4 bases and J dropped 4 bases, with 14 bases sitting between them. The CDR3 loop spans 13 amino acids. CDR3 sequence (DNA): TGCAGTGCTATCCCACGGTCAGTTTACGAGCAGTACTTC. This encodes CSAIPRSVYEQYF.

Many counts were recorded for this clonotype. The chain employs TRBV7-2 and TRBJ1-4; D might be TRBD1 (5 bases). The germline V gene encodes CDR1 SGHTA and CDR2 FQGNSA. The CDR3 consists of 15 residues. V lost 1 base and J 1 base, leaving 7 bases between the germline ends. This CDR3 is CASSLGGVTNEKLFF. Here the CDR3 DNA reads TGTGCCAGCAGCTTAGGGGGCGTAACTAATGAAAAACTGTTTTTT.

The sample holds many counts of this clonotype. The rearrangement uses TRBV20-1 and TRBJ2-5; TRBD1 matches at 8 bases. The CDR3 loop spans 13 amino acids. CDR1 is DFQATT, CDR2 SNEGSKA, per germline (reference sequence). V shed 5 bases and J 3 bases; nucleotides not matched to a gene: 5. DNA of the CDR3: TGCAGTGCTTCCATGACAGGGGAAGAGACCCAGTACTTC. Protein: CSASMTGEETQYF.